The following is a T cell receptor beta chain sequence with its context. Measured with immunoSEQ multiplex PCR; TCRdb has only the in-frame clones, and not every one. This sample yields 70,000 to 90,000 clones, of which around 93% are seen a single time; around 0.75% belongs to the top ten. The data derive from a study of T cell changes during pregnancy in multiple sclerosis. Germline values: CDR1 LNHDA, CDR2 SQIVND (reference sequence). V dropped 1 base and J dropped 3 bases, with 7 bases sitting between them. This CDR3 contains 13 residues. This sequence was found in a female donor in good health, enrolled as a control in a pregnancy study. The chain links TRBV19 to TRBJ2-7, with no clear D. The sequencing here drew on peripheral blood, taken in the second trimester of pregnancy. For the CDR3, the DNA is TGTGCCAGTAGTATAGGGGCAGTCTACGAGCAGTACTTC. Its translation is CASSIGAVYEQYF.